This T cell receptor beta chain was documented in a study of response to subunit inactivated influenza vaccine. Findings and limits, study-wide: T cells newly recruited by each seasonal influenza vaccination are few, the authors suggested.

This clonotype was seen more than once but under ten times. Its target is unknown. TCRdb re-derived calls from the RT-PCR reads in MiXCR, one entry per CDR3 protein. The table has 500,000 to 750,000 distinct CDR3 sequences, around 13% seen once. This TCR was sampled from a man aged 50 or older who received an inactivated influenza vaccine. The source was PBMCs from blood, collected 11 to 12 days after vaccination.

In DNA, the CDR3 is TGTGCCAGCTCACCGGCGGGGGTGGACTACGAGCAGTACTTC. Protein sequence: CASSPAGVDYEQYF. The gene calls are TRBV18 and TRBJ2-7, with 7 bases lining up with TRBD2. Germline V gene lookup returns CDR1 KGHSH and CDR2 LQKENI. The trim removed 3 bases at V and 3 bases at J, leaving 5 bases unmatched. This CDR3 has 14 amino acids.